This T cell receptor (beta chain) is from a study of blood T cell repertoires in COVID-19. This CDR3 contains 10 residues. The germline V gene has CDR1 DFQATT and CDR2 SNEGSKA (reference sequence). Trimming shortened V by 6 bases and J by 1 base, and 3 bases separated the two germline ends. TCRdb keeps only in-frame clones here, not all; method: immunoSEQ multiplex PCR. This table holds 200,000 to 250,000 clones, about 81% found once. To note about this clone: Other DNA sequences from this sample encode an identical CDR3 as well.

The clonotype originates from an elderly woman with COVID-19, enrolled during active disease. The specimen was peripheral blood. J is TRBJ1-1 and V is TRBV20-1, with unresolved D. CDR3 sequence: CSARNTEAFF. DNA of the CDR3: TGCAGTGCGAGGAACACTGAAGCTTTCTTT.